This is a list of T cell receptor beta chains from one sample in a study of T cells in Graves' hyperthyroidism and ophthalmopathy. In TCRdb, the multiplex PCR reads were re-called with MiXCR into one record per CDR3 protein. The table includes more than 550,000 distinct CDR3 sequences, around a sixth detected once. Sequencing was carried out using blood. The receptor set was obtained from a middle-aged man with Graves' hyperthyroidism. CDR3s include the opening cysteine and the closing phenylalanine or tryptophan. The order of the fields is clone size, CDR3 length, D gene, J gene, V gene, CDR3 protein, CDR3 DNA. D genes are given only for firm matches. A row's size may be missing; if present it is once, few, many or a size class.

few 18 - TRBJ2-3 TRBV6-5 CASSYGEEAALSTDTQYF TGTGCCAGCAGTTACGGCGAGGAGGCCGCCCTTAGCACAGATACGCAGTATTTT
- 12 - TRBJ2-7 TRBV20-1 CSARGDSYEQYF TGCAGTGCTAGAGGCGACAGCTACGAGCAGTACTTC
- 14 - TRBJ2-3 TRBV7-3 CASSPRGNTDTQYF TGTGCCAGCAGTCCCCGCGGTAACACAGATACGCAGTATTTT
- 16 - TRBJ2-3 TRBV2 CAGRGQRGAGTDTQYF TGTGCCGGCCGCGGTCAAAGGGGGGCGGGCACAGATACGCAGTATTTT
few 16 TRBD1 TRBJ2-5 TRBV28 CASSSHTGGPQETQYF TGTGCCAGCAGTTCACACACAGGGGGCCCCCAAGAGACCCAGTACTTC
many 15 - TRBJ2-1 TRBV28 CASSPRGSVINEQFF TGTGCCAGCAGCCCACGGGGCTCCGTAATCAATGAGCAGTTCTTC
many 15 - TRBJ1-6 TRBV3-1 CASSQESLRDSPLHF TGTGCCAGCAGCCAAGAAAGTCTGAGAGATTCACCCCTCCACTTT
few 14 - TRBJ1-1 TRBV20-1 CSALHRVMNTEAFF TGCAGTGCTTTGCACAGGGTTATGAACACTGAAGCTTTCTTT
many 11 - TRBJ2-3 TRBV28 CASRGTDTQYF TGTGCCAGCAGGGGCACAGATACGCAGTATTTT
many 14 TRBD1 TRBJ2-1 TRBV12-3/TRBV12-4 CASSSGTGVNEQFF TGTGCCAGCAGTTCCGGGACAGGGGTTAATGAGCAGTTCTTC
many 18 TRBD2 TRBJ2-5 TRBV24-1 CATSDFPIPGLDEETQYF TGTGCCACCAGTGATTTCCCGATTCCGGGACTAGACGAGGAGACCCAGTACTTC
- 17 - TRBJ1-4 TRBV28 CASSPSALTEGSEKLFF TGTGCCAGCAGTCCGTCGGCTTTGACAGAGGGAAGTGAAAAACTGTTTTTT
- 12 - TRBJ2-7 TRBV20-1 CSAMTESYEQYF TGCAGTGCGATGACAGAGTCCTACGAGCAGTACTTC
- 11 - TRBJ1-1 TRBV4-3 CASSQDTRAFF TGCGCCAGCAGCCAAGATACTCGAGCTTTCTTT
- 14 TRBD2 TRBJ2-5 TRBV13 CASSSGGVLETQYF TGTGCCAGCAGCTCGGGGGGGGTATTGGAGACCCAGTACTTC
few 17 - TRBJ1-6 TRBV27 CASSLIGAGPYNSPLHF TGTGCCAGCAGTTTAATAGGGGCAGGACCTTATAATTCACCCCTCCACTTT
few 14 TRBD2 TRBJ2-2 TRBV20-1 CSARELAGFGELFF TGCAGTGCTAGAGAACTAGCGGGATTCGGGGAGCTGTTTTTT
few 16 TRBD1 TRBJ2-4 TRBV7-8 CASSSRDRGLENIQYF TGTGCCAGCAGCTCCCGGGACAGGGGATTGGAAAACATTCAGTACTTC
many 15 TRBD1 TRBJ1-4 TRBV2 CASRELGTGNEKLFF TGTGCCAGCAGGGAGCTCGGGACAGGGAATGAAAAACTGTTTTTT
many 13 - TRBJ2-5 TRBV10-3 CAISGSREETQYF TGTGCCATCAGTGGTAGCAGGGAAGAGACCCAGTACTTC
- 16 TRBD2 TRBJ2-1 TRBV11-2 CASSLVRLATAGEQFF TGTGCCAGCAGCTTAGTCCGACTAGCGACGGCCGGAGAGCAGTTCTTC
- 15 - TRBJ2-7 TRBV3-1 CASSPSWANSYEQYF TGTGCCAGCAGCCCCTCGTGGGCAAACTCCTACGAGCAGTACTTC
few 16 TRBD2 TRBJ2-7 TRBV3-1 CASSRSLAGSSYEQYF TGTGCCAGCAGCCGATCCTTAGCGGGGAGCTCCTACGAGCAGTACTTC
many 11 - TRBJ2-7 TRBV20-1 CSAPLVYEQYF TGCAGTGCCCCGCTGGTTTACGAGCAGTACTTC
few 15 - TRBJ1-1 TRBV7-8 CASSLGELMSTEAFF TGTGCCAGCAGCTTAGGGGAGCTAATGAGCACTGAAGCTTTCTTT
once 12 - TRBJ2-3 TRBV4-1 CASSPTQDTQYF TGCGCCAGCAGCCCCACCCAGGATACGCAGTATTTT
many 15 - TRBJ2-5 TRBV24-1 CATSDSRGRGETQYF TGTGCCACCAGTGATTCACGGGGAAGGGGAGAGACCCAGTACTTC
many 15 TRBD2 TRBJ2-7 TRBV28 CASSSSTSGSYEQYF TGTGCCAGCAGTTCCTCTACTAGCGGGAGCTACGAGCAGTACTTC
few 12 - TRBJ1-1 TRBV5-6 CASSLNGGGAFF TGTGCCAGCAGCTTGAATGGCGGCGGGGCTTTCTTT
many 16 TRBD2 TRBJ2-7 TRBV19 CASSITRLAGTYEQYF TGTGCCAGTAGTATAACGCGGCTAGCGGGGACCTACGAGCAGTACTTC
- 13 - TRBJ2-1 TRBV28 CASSLQGWNEQFF TGTGCCAGCAGTTTACAGGGGTGGAATGAGCAGTTCTTC
many 16 TRBD1 TRBJ2-7 TRBV7-9 CASSGELTGPSYEQYF TGTGCCAGCAGCGGAGAGTTGACAGGGCCCTCCTACGAGCAGTACTTC
many 17 - TRBJ1-1 TRBV5-8 CASSLVSGYGMNTEAFF TGTGCCAGCAGCTTGGTGTCAGGTTATGGCATGAACACTGAAGCTTTCTTT
few 13 TRBD2 TRBJ2-1 TRBV6-2/TRBV6-3 CASTGTSLPEQFF TGTGCCAGCACCGGGACTAGTCTCCCTGAGCAGTTCTTC
many 16 TRBD2 TRBJ2-3 TRBV28 CASSPGLAASTDTQYF TGTGCCAGCAGCCCAGGACTAGCGGCTAGCACAGATACGCAGTATTTT
many 15 TRBD2 TRBJ2-7 TRBV20-1 CSATSRLAGSYEQYF TGCAGTGCCACCAGTCGTCTAGCGGGATCCTACGAGCAGTACTTC
many 15 - TRBJ2-1 TRBV20-1 CSASPSIFSYNEQFF TGCAGTGCTTCTCCCAGTATTTTTTCCTACAATGAGCAGTTCTTC
many 14 - TRBJ2-5 TRBV19 CASSPQGKQETQYF TGTGCCAGTAGTCCACAGGGAAAGCAAGAGACCCAGTACTTC
many 13 - TRBJ2-7 TRBV6-1 CASSGQGAGEQYF TGTGCCAGCAGTGGTCAGGGAGCAGGCGAGCAGTACTTC
few 15 TRBD2 TRBJ2-7 TRBV20-1 CSARELAGGPYEQYF TGCAGTGCTAGAGAACTAGCGGGAGGGCCCTACGAGCAGTACTTC
- 11 - TRBJ2-1 TRBV20-1 CSAKREHEQFF TGCAGTGCTAAACGGGAACACGAGCAGTTCTTC
- 16 - TRBJ2-5 TRBV4-2 CASSGEASAYQETQYF TGTGCCAGCAGTGGAGAGGCTAGCGCGTACCAAGAGACCCAGTACTTC
- 15 - TRBJ1-5 TRBV28 CASSITEYSNQPQHF TGTGCCAGCAGCATAACAGAATATAGCAATCAGCCCCAGCATTTT
many 13 - TRBJ1-1 TRBV12-3/TRBV12-4 CASSSGRAAEAFF TGTGCCAGCAGTTCAGGGCGCGCCGCTGAAGCTTTCTTT
many 13 - TRBJ2-1 TRBV27 CASSLGNYNEQFF TGTGCCAGCAGTTTGGGGAATTACAATGAGCAGTTCTTC
- 17 - TRBJ1-5 TRBV19 CASSAITGRGGNQPQHF TGTGCCAGTAGCGCTATCACAGGGAGAGGAGGCAATCAGCCCCAGCATTTT
many 11 - TRBJ1-2 TRBV12-3/TRBV12-4 CASTLGVGYTF TGTGCCAGCACCCTAGGGGTCGGCTACACCTTC
- 13 TRBD1 TRBJ2-4 TRBV7-2 CASNRQGDNIQYF TGTGCCAGCAACAGACAGGGGGACAACATTCAGTACTTC
many 17 TRBD2 TRBJ2-1 TRBV12-3/TRBV12-4 CASSLVLAGGLRNEQFF TGTGCCAGCAGTTTAGTACTAGCGGGAGGTCTACGAAATGAGCAGTTCTTC
few 14 - TRBJ1-2 TRBV7-9 CASSFPQSHYGYTF TGTGCCAGCAGCTTCCCGCAGAGCCACTATGGCTACACCTTC
many 16 TRBD1 TRBJ2-3 TRBV27 CASSSWTGVLFSTQYF TGTGCCAGCAGTTCCTGGACAGGGGTTTTATTTAGCACGCAGTATTTT
few 16 - TRBJ1-5 TRBV7-8 CASTPWEGRSNQPQHF TGTGCCAGCACCCCCTGGGAGGGGAGAAGCAATCAGCCCCAGCATTTT
few 16 TRBD2 TRBJ2-5 TRBV9 CASSALSGRASETQYF TGTGCCAGCAGCGCCCTTAGCGGGAGGGCCTCAGAGACCCAGTACTTC